The 13 T cell receptor beta chains listed next were all sequenced from one sample in a study of blood T cell repertoires in COVID-19. TCRdb's copy holds only in-frame clones and misses some; the assay was immunoSEQ multiplex PCR. Of 200,000 or so clones listed, more than 85% are singletons. Sequencing was carried out using peripheral blood. The receptors originated from a man aged 55 to 69 with COVID-19, enrolled during active disease.

CDR3 DNA sequence: TGTGCCAGCAGTGAATTAAGCGGGAGTTACAATGAGCAGTTCTTC. As protein: CASSELSGSYNEQFF. The chain uses TRBV25-1 and TRBJ2-1; TRBD2 matches 8 bases. Trimming took 1 base from V and 4 from J; bases not matched to a gene: 3. The germline gives CDR1 MGHDK, CDR2 SYGVNS. This CDR3 comprises 15 residues.

The chain has TRBV2 and TRBJ1-2; 8 nucleotides agree with TRBD1. V trimming: 5 bases; J trimming: 5 bases; junction bases outside the gene matches: 7. From germline, CDR1 is SNHLY and CDR2 FYNNEI. The CDR3 runs 14 residues. The CDR3 DNA sequence: TGTGCCAGCAGTTCCCAGGGGGCAGAATATGGCTACACCTTC. Translation gives CASSSQGAEYGYTF.

This chain links TRBV7-9 with TRBJ1-3; D is undetermined. The CDR3 has 14 amino acids. Trimming shortened V by 0 bases and J by 6 bases, and 9 bases separated the two germline ends. The V gene's germline CDR1 is SEHNR and CDR2 FQNEAQ (reference sequence). In nucleotides, the CDR3 is TGTGCCAGCAGCTTAGCCACGGTTGAAAACACCATATATTTT. Translation: CASSLATVENTIYF.

The CDR3 DNA follows: TGTGCCAGCAGCGTAGACAGCCGCTATGGCTACACCTTC. Amino acids: CASSVDSRYGYTF. This chain joins TRBV12-3 or TRBV12-4 and TRBJ1-2; tentative D call: TRBD1 (5 bases). V lost 6 bases to trimming and J lost 4 bases, with 12 bases between them. This CDR3 comprises 13 residues.

The chain's CDR3 is CASSGGQKGQGYTF. The CDR3 coding sequence is TGTGCCAGCAGCGGGGGACAGAAAGGGCAGGGCTACACCTTC. V usage is TRBV7-8 and J usage is TRBJ1-2; 7 nucleotides match TRBD1. Germline CDR1 and CDR2: SGHVS and FQNEAQ. The V gene end was trimmed by 5 bases and the J gene end by 8 bases; junction bases not matched to a gene: 11. The CDR3 spans 14 residues.

The rearrangement joins TRBV14 to TRBJ2-4; no reliable D call. Germline values: CDR1 SGHDN, CDR2 FVKESK. V was clipped by 1 base and J by 7 bases, with 8 bases between them. There are 13 residues in the CDR3. The CDR3 DNA reads as TGTGCCAGCAGCCAAGTTTCGCGGAACATTCAGTACTTC. Protein sequence: CASSQVSRNIQYF.

The chain combines TRBV30 with TRBJ1-4, with 7 bases that match TRBD1. Germline values: CDR1 GTSNPN, CDR2 SVGIG (reference sequence). The CDR3 contains 14 residues. With 0 bases clipped from V and 7 bases from J, the junction kept 5 bases outside the gene matches. CDR3 protein: CAWSVGTVAEKLFF. CDR3 in DNA: TGTGCCTGGAGTGTGGGGACAGTAGCTGAAAAACTGTTTTTT.

The chain carries TRBV7-9 and TRBJ2-2; perhaps TRBD1 as D (6 bases). The CDR3 contains 13 residues. V was cut by 3 bases and J by 5 bases, with 7 bases left in between. Per germline, CDR1 SEHNR and CDR2 FQNEAQ (reference sequence). The CDR3 protein is CASSFGQTGELFF. The CDR3 coding sequence is TGTGCCAGCAGCTTCGGACAGACCGGGGAGCTGTTTTTT.

The genes are TRBV5-4 and TRBJ2-7; 8 bases match TRBD1. This CDR3 is built from 15 residues. The J segment lost 0 bases and the V segment lost 4 bases, leaving 6 bases of the junction unmatched. Germline assignment: CDR1 SGHNT and CDR2 YYREEE (reference sequence). The CDR3 loop is CASSPGQVSSYEQYF. The CDR3 DNA is TGTGCCAGCAGCCCGGGACAGGTGAGCTCCTACGAGCAGTACTTC.

V is TRBV18 and J is TRBJ2-3, with 7 bases fitting TRBD2. The CDR3 covers 17 residues. Losses at the gene ends were 0 bases for V and 3 bases for J; bases not matched to a gene: 9. Germline V gives CDR1 KGHSH, CDR2 LQKENI. CDR3 sequence: CASSPPGWAGETDTQYF. CDR3 sequence (DNA): TGTGCCAGCTCACCACCGGGATGGGCGGGAGAGACAGATACGCAGTATTTT.

This chain joins TRBV7-9 and TRBJ2-1; perhaps TRBD1 as D (6 bases). Germline CDR1 SEHNR, CDR2 FQNEAQ (reference sequence). The CDR3 has 18 amino acids. The germline V and J ends were trimmed by 1 base and 7 bases, with 23 bases remaining between them. The CDR3 nucleotides read TGTGCCAGCAGCTTAGACCTCCTTAGGGACATTGCCAGGAATGAGCAGTTCTTC. Amino acid sequence: CASSLDLLRDIARNEQFF. Using reference TRBV7-9 and TRBJ2-1 for the parts outside the CDR3, the full variable domain is DTGVSQNPRHKITKRGQNVTFRCDPISEHNRLYWYRQTLGQGPEFLTYFQNEAQLEKSRLLSDRFSAERPKGSFSTLEIQRTEQGDSAMYLCASSLDLLRDIARNEQFFGPGTRLTVL.

The V call is TRBV3-1 (or the pseudogene TRBV3-2), the J call TRBJ2-1; D might be TRBD2 (6 bases). Looked up from germline, CDR1 is LGHDT and CDR2 is YNNKEL (reference sequence). Trimming left V 3 bases short and J 5 bases short, with 14 bases between. The CDR3 contains 15 residues. CDR3 sequence reads: CASSHTGVADNEQFF. DNA for the CDR3: TGTGCCAGCAGCCATACCGGGGTAGCGGACAATGAGCAGTTCTTC.

The rearrangement uses TRBV3-1 (or the pseudogene TRBV3-2) and TRBJ1-4, with a tentative D call TRBD1 (6 bases). In germline, CDR1 is LGHDT, CDR2 YNNKEL (reference sequence). The CDR3 loop spans 15 amino acids. V lost 4 bases and J 7 bases, leaving 16 bases between the germline ends. The DNA of the CDR3 is TGTGCCAGCAGCCCCCAAGGGGGGGCGGGTGAAAAACTGTTTTTT. This translates into CASSPQGGAGEKLFF.